A single sample gave rise to the 10 T cell receptor beta chains below, sequenced in a study of blood T cell repertoires in COVID-19. Sequenced by immunoSEQ multiplex PCR; TCRdb stores in-frame clones only, minus some. Of approximately 110,000 clones in the sample, 92% were seen once. Input material: peripheral blood. All receptors come from a man aged 50-59 years with COVID-19, enrolled during active disease.

CDR3 sequence reads: CSAPSGEREAFF. CDR3 coding DNA: TGCAGCGCCCCCAGCGGCGAACGTGAAGCTTTCTTT. The chain couples TRBV29-1 to TRBJ1-1, with D unresolved. The V gene lost 7 bases and the J gene lost 7 bases, with 16 bases spanning the gap. The CDR3 is 12 amino acids. The germline CDR1 and CDR2 sequences are SQVTM and ANQGSEA.

The chain joins TRBV5-1 to TRBJ1-1, with a weak D call TRBD1 (6 bases). The CDR3 covers 16 residues. Looked up from germline, CDR1 is SGHRS and CDR2 is YFSETQ. Trimming removed 0 bases from V and 0 bases from J, with 12 bases in between. Written as DNA, the CDR3 is TGCGCCAGCAGCTTGGTCGACAGGCGGATGAACACTGAAGCTTTCTTT. This encodes CASSLVDRRMNTEAFF.

Only one count was recorded for this clone. The chain couples TRBV27 to TRBJ2-1; D is unresolved. The CDR3 contains 11 residues. The germline V and J ends were trimmed by 7 bases and 10 bases, with 11 bases remaining between them. Germline CDR1 reads MNHEY; CDR2 reads SMNVEV (reference sequence). The DNA for the CDR3 is TGTGCCAGCAAAATTCGCGAGGAGCAGTTCTTC. Translation gives CASKIREEQFF.

The chain has TRBV28 and TRBJ2-1; D is perhaps TRBD2 (6 bases). CDR3 length equals 16 residues. Trimming cost V 4 bases and J 0 bases, with 13 bases left between them. Germline V CDR1 and CDR2: MDHEN, SYDVKM. The CDR3 DNA sequence: TGTGCCAGCAGTTCGGCTAGCGCTAGCTCCTACAATGAGCAGTTCTTC. Translated: CASSSASASSYNEQFF.

This chain connects TRBV5-1 to TRBJ1-1, with 12 nucleotides matching TRBD1. The CDR3 consists of 15 residues. V lost 0 bases and J lost 6; bases outside the gene matches: 3. Germline CDR1 is SGHRS and CDR2 is YFSETQ. The DNA for the CDR3 is TGCGCCAGCAGCTTGGCGGGACAGGGGGCCGCTGAAGCTTTCTTT. Encoded protein: CASSLAGQGAAEAFF.

The rearrangement joins TRBV14 to TRBJ1-2; D is uncertain. The germline V gene has CDR1 SGHDN and CDR2 FVKESK. V was pared by 1 base and J by 6 bases, with 12 bases between. The CDR3 spans 14 residues. The CDR3 bases are TGTGCCAGCAGCCAAGCCTGGGCTCCAAATGGCTACACCTTC. It yields the protein CASSQAWAPNGYTF.

The rearrangement uses TRBV5-4 and TRBJ1-6, with 9 bases that match TRBD1. Trimming at V came to 4 bases and at J to 5 bases, leaving 4 bases not matched to a gene. Germline V gene sequence: CDR1 SGHNT, CDR2 YYREEE (reference sequence). CDR3 length: 15 residues. The CDR3: CASSPRTGDNSPLHF. CDR3 sequence (DNA): TGTGCCAGCAGCCCCCGGACAGGGGATAATTCACCCCTCCACTTT.

The genes are TRBV5-1 and TRBJ1-2; D not resolved. Germline V gene lookup returns CDR1 SGHRS and CDR2 YFSETQ. The CDR3 runs to 13 residues. Trimming removed 4 bases from V and 8 bases from J, with 15 bases in between. The CDR3 coding sequence is TGCGCCAGCAGCCTTCGGGAGGGCGGAGGCTACACCTTC. It specifies CASSLREGGGYTF. Filled out from reference TRBV5-1 and TRBJ1-2, the complete variable domain reads KAGVTQTPRYLIKTRGQQVTLSCSPISGHRSVSWYQQTPGQGLQFLFEYFSETQRNKGNFPGRFSGRQFSNSRSEMNVSTLELGDSALYLCASSLREGGGYTFGSGTRLTVV.

The chain joins TRBV10-3 to TRBJ1-2; 8 bases line up with TRBD1. The CDR3 sequence is 14 residues long. V lost 4 bases, J lost 3 bases, and 4 bases stayed unmatched. The germline V gene has CDR1 ENHRY and CDR2 SYGVKD. CDR3 region: CAISGTGQDYGYTF. DNA of the CDR3: TGTGCCATCAGTGGGACAGGGCAGGACTATGGCTACACCTTC.

The table lists this clone with a count of one. J is TRBJ2-6 and V is TRBV9, with TRBD1 as a possible D gene (6 bases). With 4 bases removed from V and 0 bases from J, the gap between germline ends came to 14 bases. CDR1 and CDR2 (germline): SGDLS, YYNGEE. The CDR3 contains 17 residues. The DNA of the CDR3 is TGTGCCAGCAGCTTGGTGGGGGCCGTCTCTGGGGCCAACGTCCTGACTTTC. It translates to CASSLVGAVSGANVLTF.